Below are 25 T cell receptor beta chains sequenced from a single sample in a study of T cell responses to AZD1222 COVID-19 vaccine. Sequencing was performed with immunoSEQ multiplex PCR; in TCRdb, only in-frame clones are kept and a portion is missing. This table has about 84,000 clones, around 90% appearing once. The sample here was peripheral blood, taken on day 0 of AZD1222 vaccination. The source of these receptors is an adult in good health.

V and J are TRBV6-5 and TRBJ2-5; D is possibly TRBD1 or TRBD2 (6 bases each). The CDR3 sequence is 13 residues long. Germline assignment: CDR1 MNHEY and CDR2 SVGAGI. V was pared by 7 bases and J by 5 bases, with 14 bases between. CDR3 sequence reads: CASNLGGRETQYF. The CDR3 DNA sequence: TGTGCCAGCAACCTAGGGGGGAGGGAGACCCAGTACTTC.

The gene calls are TRBV5-1 and TRBJ2-2, with D hard to call. CDR1 is SGHRS, CDR2 YFSETQ, per germline. The CDR3 consists of 13 residues. With 0 bases removed from V and 6 bases from J, the gap between germline ends came to 6 bases. The DNA for the CDR3 is TGCGCCAGCAGCTTGGAGGCGGCCGGGGAGCTGTTTTTT. Translation: CASSLEAAGELFF.

This chain uses TRBV7-9 with TRBJ1-1; the D gene is possibly TRBD1 (6 bases). CDR3 length equals 15 residues. V was trimmed by 6 bases and J by 4 bases, leaving 18 bases between them. From germline, CDR1 is SEHNR and CDR2 FQNEAQ (reference sequence). CDR3 protein: CASRFHREGGTEAFF. The CDR3 region has the DNA TGTGCCAGCAGGTTTCACAGGGAAGGGGGCACTGAAGCTTTCTTT.

This chain connects TRBV4-3 to TRBJ2-3, with 8 bases matching TRBD2. With V trimmed by 3 bases and J by 7 bases, 9 bases remained unmatched. The CDR3 consists of 15 residues. The V gene's germline CDR1 is LGHNA and CDR2 YSLEER. The CDR3, as DNA: TGCGCCAGCAGCCAGGAGCGGGAGCGGGCCTATACGCAGTATTTT. This codes for CASSQERERAYTQYF.

The chain is built from TRBV11-1 and TRBJ2-3; D is undetermined. CDR3 length: 13 amino acids. The germline gives CDR1 SGHAT, CDR2 FQDESV (reference sequence). V was pared by 3 bases and J by 1 base, with 5 bases between. The CDR3 coding sequence is TGTGCCAGCAGCTTGTCAGGCACAGATACGCAGTATTTT. Its protein product is CASSLSGTDTQYF. Full variable domain (remainder filled in from reference TRBV11-1 and TRBJ2-3): EAEVAQSPRYKITEKSQAVAFWCDPISGHATLYWYRQILGQGPELLVQFQDESVVDDSQLPKDRFSAERLKGVDSTLKIQPAELGDSAMYLCASSLSGTDTQYFGPGTRLTVL.

V is TRBV7-9 and J is TRBJ2-1, with TRBD2 matching 12 bases. The junction had 9 bases not matched to a gene; V was cut back by 5 bases and J by 7 bases. This CDR3 region has 16 residues. In germline, CDR1 is SEHNR, CDR2 FQNEAQ (reference sequence). In DNA, the CDR3 is TGTGCCAGCAGCCTTACTAGCGGGAGGCGGATGAATGAGCAGTTCTTC. It specifies CASSLTSGRRMNEQFF.

The J gene is TRBJ2-1, the V gene TRBV11-2; 11 bases line up with TRBD2. Per germline, CDR1 SGHAT and CDR2 FQNNGV. The V segment lost 2 bases and the J segment 8 bases; nucleotides outside the gene matches: 14. The CDR3 runs 18 residues. The DNA for the CDR3 is TGTGCCAGCAGCTTAAAAATTAGCGGGAGGGCCGGTACCTATGAGCAGTTCTTC. It yields the protein CASSLKISGRAGTYEQFF.

The chain has TRBV4-1 and TRBJ2-1, with TRBD2 as a possible D gene (5 bases). Germline V gene sequence: CDR1 MGHRA, CDR2 YSYEKL. The CDR3 has 16 residues. V lost 0 bases to trimming and J lost 2 bases, with 11 bases between them. CDR3 coding DNA: TGCGCCAGCAGCCAAGAGGCCAGCGGACCCTACAATGAGCAGTTCTTC. This encodes CASSQEASGPYNEQFF.

This clone was seen a handful of times. The genes are TRBV7-8 and TRBJ1-2; D remains unclear. This CDR3 is built from 16 residues. Trimming cost V 1 base and J 1 base, with 13 bases left between them. The germline CDR1 and CDR2 sequences are SGHVS and FQNEAQ. Written as DNA, the CDR3 is TGTGCCAGCAGCTTAGTGTATCCTGACTTTAACTATGGCTACACCTTC. Residues: CASSLVYPDFNYGYTF.

CDR3 coding DNA: TGCGCCAGCAGCTTGCCGGGTTCGTACACCGGGGAGCTGTTTTTT. This sequence encodes CASSLPGSYTGELFF. V and J are TRBV5-1 and TRBJ2-2; no definite D call. Germline V CDR1 and CDR2: SGHRS, YFSETQ. V lost 1 base and J lost 3, with 10 bases in between. The CDR3 length is 15 residues.

This clone was observed a few times. The V call is TRBV6-6, the J call TRBJ2-7; tentative D call: TRBD1 (5 bases). Trimming cost V 6 bases and J 2 bases, with 14 bases left between them. There are 14 residues in the CDR3. Germline CDR1 and CDR2: MNHNY and SVGAGI (reference sequence). CDR3: CASSRLDSTYEQYF. The CDR3 DNA reads TGTGCCAGCAGCCGCCTCGACAGTACCTACGAGCAGTACTTC.

The chain links TRBV3-1 (or the pseudogene TRBV3-2) to TRBJ2-1, with no clear D. CDR1 is LGHDT and CDR2 is YNNKEL in the germline V gene (reference sequence). This CDR3 comprises 15 residues. Trimming stripped 0 bases from V and 5 bases from J, with 11 bases between. For the CDR3, the DNA is TGTGCCAGCAGCCAAGATACACTTTTAAACAATGAGCAGTTCTTC. Translated, it gives CASSQDTLLNNEQFF.

V and J are TRBV20-1 and TRBJ2-2; D uncertain. V was trimmed by 5 bases and J by 6 bases, leaving 7 bases between them. The CDR3 is 11 residues long. Germline V gene lookup returns CDR1 DFQATT and CDR2 SNEGSKA (reference sequence). CDR3 nucleotides: TGCAGTGCTCCGAATGCCGGGGAGCTGTTTTTT. It yields the protein CSAPNAGELFF.

This clone was counted a single time. This chain connects TRBV7-8 to TRBJ2-1; TRBD2 agrees at 10 bases. V lost 7 bases, J lost 1 base, and 10 bases stayed unmatched. CDR3 length: 17 amino acids. Germline V lookup: CDR1 SGHVS, CDR2 FQNEAQ. CDR3 DNA: TGTGCCAGCAAAAGAACCCCGACTAGCGGGTCCTACAATGAGCAGTTCTTC. Amino acid sequence: CASKRTPTSGSYNEQFF.

The chain carries TRBV18 and TRBJ2-5, with D unresolved. Germline V gene sequence: CDR1 KGHSH, CDR2 LQKENI. CDR3 length: 14 amino acids. Trimming stripped 3 bases from V and 5 bases from J, with 13 bases between. CDR3 residues: CASSPVTLRETQYF. The CDR3 nucleotides are TGTGCCAGCTCACCGGTTACCCTGCGGGAGACCCAGTACTTC.

The rearrangement joins TRBV19 to TRBJ1-1, with unresolved D. This CDR3 comprises 14 residues. The germline V and J ends were trimmed by 6 bases and 4 bases, with 15 bases remaining between them. From germline, CDR1 is LNHDA and CDR2 SQIVND (reference sequence). In DNA, the CDR3 is TGTGCCAGTAGGGCTGGTGGAGTCTCCACTGAAGCTTTCTTT. This gives the protein CASRAGGVSTEAFF.

V usage is TRBV19 and J usage is TRBJ1-1; 8 bases fit TRBD1. From germline, CDR1 is LNHDA and CDR2 SQIVND (reference sequence). Trimming at V came to 4 bases and at J to 1 base, leaving 8 bases not matched to a gene. The CDR3 has 16 amino acids. The CDR3 region is CASSSISGTGNTEAFF. The DNA for the CDR3 is TGTGCCAGTAGTAGCATTTCCGGGACAGGGAACACTGAAGCTTTCTTT.

This clone was seen a few times. The rearrangement joins TRBV7-9 to TRBJ1-3; TRBD1 might be the D (5 bases). This CDR3 has 14 residues. Per the germline V gene, CDR1 is SEHNR and CDR2 is FQNEAQ (reference sequence). The V end was cut by 5 bases, the J end by 3 bases, with 11 bases between. CDR3: CASSQQAGGNTIYF. The CDR3 DNA follows: TGTGCCAGCAGCCAACAGGCAGGTGGAAACACCATATATTTT.

This chain joins TRBV2 and TRBJ1-5; D gene ambiguous. The length of the CDR3 is 15 residues. Trimming shortened V by 4 bases and J by 4 bases, and 14 bases separated the two germline ends. Germline V gene sequence: CDR1 SNHLY, CDR2 FYNNEI. CDR3 bases: TGTGCCAGCAGTGGGGAGCAGGCACGAAATCAGCCCCAGCATTTT. This sequence encodes CASSGEQARNQPQHF.

CDR3 nucleotide sequence: TGTGCCAGCAGCTCAGGACAGGGACTAGAAGGCTACACCTTC. Its protein is CASSSGQGLEGYTF. This chain connects TRBV7-9 to TRBJ1-2; 8 bases line up with TRBD1. V was clipped by 4 bases and J by 8 bases; unmatched bases: 9. There are 14 residues in the CDR3. From germline, CDR1 is SEHNR and CDR2 FQNEAQ (reference sequence). Complete variable domain (other parts from reference TRBV7-9 and TRBJ1-2): DTGVSQNPRHKITKRGQNVTFRCDPISEHNRLYWYRQTLGQGPEFLTYFQNEAQLEKSRLLSDRFSAERPKGSFSTLEIQRTEQGDSAMYLCASSSGQGLEGYTFGSGTRLTVV.

The V gene is TRBV15, the J gene TRBJ2-1; no clear D gene. The CDR3 is 14 residues long. Trimming pared 8 bases from V and 5 bases from J, leaving 16 bases between. Germline values: CDR1 LNHNV, CDR2 YYDKDF (reference sequence). CDR3 nucleotides: TGTGCCACCGGTGTTGCTAGAATCGACAATGAGCAGTTCTTC. It translates to CATGVARIDNEQFF.

The V gene is TRBV2, the J gene TRBJ1-4, with a tentative D call TRBD1 (6 bases). In germline, CDR1 is SNHLY, CDR2 FYNNEI. The CDR3 sequence is 15 residues long. V dropped 7 bases and J dropped 7 bases, with 19 bases sitting between them. The CDR3 DNA reads TGTGCCAGCAACGTCCTCGGGACAATTTCTGAAAAACTGTTTTTT. It specifies CASNVLGTISEKLFF.

For the CDR3, the DNA is TGTGCCAGCAGTGATATCTATGGCTACACCTTC. It is translated as CASSDIYGYTF. The chain employs TRBV25-1 and TRBJ1-2; D is unclear. The CDR3 covers 11 residues. CDR1 and CDR2 (germline): MGHDK, SYGVNS. The V end lost 3 bases, the J end lost 4 bases, and 3 bases lay between the germline ends.

V is TRBV10-3 and J is TRBJ2-7; 8 positions match TRBD2. Germline CDR1 ENHRY, CDR2 SYGVKD. The CDR3 spans 15 residues. The J segment lost 4 bases and the V segment lost 5 bases, leaving 10 bases of the junction unmatched. The CDR3 loop reads CAISPGTRTKYEQYF. CDR3 coding DNA: TGTGCCATCAGTCCAGGGACTAGAACAAAATACGAGCAGTACTTC.

The gene calls are TRBV18 and TRBJ1-3; perhaps TRBD1 as D (6 bases). This CDR3 is 14 amino acids long. Germline-derived CDR1 and CDR2 are KGHSH and LQKENI. The V end lost 3 bases, the J end lost 1 base, and 7 bases lay between the germline ends. The CDR3 here is CASSPGTSGNTIYF. CDR3 nucleotides: TGTGCCAGCTCACCTGGGACATCTGGAAACACCATATATTTT.